The clone carrying this TCR beta chain has at least ten counts. The data were taken from a study of T cell repertoires in cytomegalovirus infection. Study as a whole: Shared public TCR beta signatures pointed to both CMV infection and a matching HLA type.

The V gene's germline CDR1 is MNHNS and CDR2 SASEGT. The ends were cut back, 5 bases at V and 1 base at J, with 4 bases in the middle. The CDR3 length is 12 residues. Each CDR3 protein is one row after TCRdb ran MiXCR on the reads. This table has hundreds of thousands of distinct CDR3 sequences, about 40% appearing once. The specimen sequenced was PBMCs. This chain joins TRBV6-1 and TRBJ2-3; D uncertain. The TCR was taken from a human donor in good health (CMV status not recorded). Some clones in this sample may be carry-over from other donors' samples. The chain's CDR3 is CASSSGTDTQYF. The CDR3 region has the DNA TGTGCCAGCAGTTCTGGCACAGATACGCAGTATTTT.